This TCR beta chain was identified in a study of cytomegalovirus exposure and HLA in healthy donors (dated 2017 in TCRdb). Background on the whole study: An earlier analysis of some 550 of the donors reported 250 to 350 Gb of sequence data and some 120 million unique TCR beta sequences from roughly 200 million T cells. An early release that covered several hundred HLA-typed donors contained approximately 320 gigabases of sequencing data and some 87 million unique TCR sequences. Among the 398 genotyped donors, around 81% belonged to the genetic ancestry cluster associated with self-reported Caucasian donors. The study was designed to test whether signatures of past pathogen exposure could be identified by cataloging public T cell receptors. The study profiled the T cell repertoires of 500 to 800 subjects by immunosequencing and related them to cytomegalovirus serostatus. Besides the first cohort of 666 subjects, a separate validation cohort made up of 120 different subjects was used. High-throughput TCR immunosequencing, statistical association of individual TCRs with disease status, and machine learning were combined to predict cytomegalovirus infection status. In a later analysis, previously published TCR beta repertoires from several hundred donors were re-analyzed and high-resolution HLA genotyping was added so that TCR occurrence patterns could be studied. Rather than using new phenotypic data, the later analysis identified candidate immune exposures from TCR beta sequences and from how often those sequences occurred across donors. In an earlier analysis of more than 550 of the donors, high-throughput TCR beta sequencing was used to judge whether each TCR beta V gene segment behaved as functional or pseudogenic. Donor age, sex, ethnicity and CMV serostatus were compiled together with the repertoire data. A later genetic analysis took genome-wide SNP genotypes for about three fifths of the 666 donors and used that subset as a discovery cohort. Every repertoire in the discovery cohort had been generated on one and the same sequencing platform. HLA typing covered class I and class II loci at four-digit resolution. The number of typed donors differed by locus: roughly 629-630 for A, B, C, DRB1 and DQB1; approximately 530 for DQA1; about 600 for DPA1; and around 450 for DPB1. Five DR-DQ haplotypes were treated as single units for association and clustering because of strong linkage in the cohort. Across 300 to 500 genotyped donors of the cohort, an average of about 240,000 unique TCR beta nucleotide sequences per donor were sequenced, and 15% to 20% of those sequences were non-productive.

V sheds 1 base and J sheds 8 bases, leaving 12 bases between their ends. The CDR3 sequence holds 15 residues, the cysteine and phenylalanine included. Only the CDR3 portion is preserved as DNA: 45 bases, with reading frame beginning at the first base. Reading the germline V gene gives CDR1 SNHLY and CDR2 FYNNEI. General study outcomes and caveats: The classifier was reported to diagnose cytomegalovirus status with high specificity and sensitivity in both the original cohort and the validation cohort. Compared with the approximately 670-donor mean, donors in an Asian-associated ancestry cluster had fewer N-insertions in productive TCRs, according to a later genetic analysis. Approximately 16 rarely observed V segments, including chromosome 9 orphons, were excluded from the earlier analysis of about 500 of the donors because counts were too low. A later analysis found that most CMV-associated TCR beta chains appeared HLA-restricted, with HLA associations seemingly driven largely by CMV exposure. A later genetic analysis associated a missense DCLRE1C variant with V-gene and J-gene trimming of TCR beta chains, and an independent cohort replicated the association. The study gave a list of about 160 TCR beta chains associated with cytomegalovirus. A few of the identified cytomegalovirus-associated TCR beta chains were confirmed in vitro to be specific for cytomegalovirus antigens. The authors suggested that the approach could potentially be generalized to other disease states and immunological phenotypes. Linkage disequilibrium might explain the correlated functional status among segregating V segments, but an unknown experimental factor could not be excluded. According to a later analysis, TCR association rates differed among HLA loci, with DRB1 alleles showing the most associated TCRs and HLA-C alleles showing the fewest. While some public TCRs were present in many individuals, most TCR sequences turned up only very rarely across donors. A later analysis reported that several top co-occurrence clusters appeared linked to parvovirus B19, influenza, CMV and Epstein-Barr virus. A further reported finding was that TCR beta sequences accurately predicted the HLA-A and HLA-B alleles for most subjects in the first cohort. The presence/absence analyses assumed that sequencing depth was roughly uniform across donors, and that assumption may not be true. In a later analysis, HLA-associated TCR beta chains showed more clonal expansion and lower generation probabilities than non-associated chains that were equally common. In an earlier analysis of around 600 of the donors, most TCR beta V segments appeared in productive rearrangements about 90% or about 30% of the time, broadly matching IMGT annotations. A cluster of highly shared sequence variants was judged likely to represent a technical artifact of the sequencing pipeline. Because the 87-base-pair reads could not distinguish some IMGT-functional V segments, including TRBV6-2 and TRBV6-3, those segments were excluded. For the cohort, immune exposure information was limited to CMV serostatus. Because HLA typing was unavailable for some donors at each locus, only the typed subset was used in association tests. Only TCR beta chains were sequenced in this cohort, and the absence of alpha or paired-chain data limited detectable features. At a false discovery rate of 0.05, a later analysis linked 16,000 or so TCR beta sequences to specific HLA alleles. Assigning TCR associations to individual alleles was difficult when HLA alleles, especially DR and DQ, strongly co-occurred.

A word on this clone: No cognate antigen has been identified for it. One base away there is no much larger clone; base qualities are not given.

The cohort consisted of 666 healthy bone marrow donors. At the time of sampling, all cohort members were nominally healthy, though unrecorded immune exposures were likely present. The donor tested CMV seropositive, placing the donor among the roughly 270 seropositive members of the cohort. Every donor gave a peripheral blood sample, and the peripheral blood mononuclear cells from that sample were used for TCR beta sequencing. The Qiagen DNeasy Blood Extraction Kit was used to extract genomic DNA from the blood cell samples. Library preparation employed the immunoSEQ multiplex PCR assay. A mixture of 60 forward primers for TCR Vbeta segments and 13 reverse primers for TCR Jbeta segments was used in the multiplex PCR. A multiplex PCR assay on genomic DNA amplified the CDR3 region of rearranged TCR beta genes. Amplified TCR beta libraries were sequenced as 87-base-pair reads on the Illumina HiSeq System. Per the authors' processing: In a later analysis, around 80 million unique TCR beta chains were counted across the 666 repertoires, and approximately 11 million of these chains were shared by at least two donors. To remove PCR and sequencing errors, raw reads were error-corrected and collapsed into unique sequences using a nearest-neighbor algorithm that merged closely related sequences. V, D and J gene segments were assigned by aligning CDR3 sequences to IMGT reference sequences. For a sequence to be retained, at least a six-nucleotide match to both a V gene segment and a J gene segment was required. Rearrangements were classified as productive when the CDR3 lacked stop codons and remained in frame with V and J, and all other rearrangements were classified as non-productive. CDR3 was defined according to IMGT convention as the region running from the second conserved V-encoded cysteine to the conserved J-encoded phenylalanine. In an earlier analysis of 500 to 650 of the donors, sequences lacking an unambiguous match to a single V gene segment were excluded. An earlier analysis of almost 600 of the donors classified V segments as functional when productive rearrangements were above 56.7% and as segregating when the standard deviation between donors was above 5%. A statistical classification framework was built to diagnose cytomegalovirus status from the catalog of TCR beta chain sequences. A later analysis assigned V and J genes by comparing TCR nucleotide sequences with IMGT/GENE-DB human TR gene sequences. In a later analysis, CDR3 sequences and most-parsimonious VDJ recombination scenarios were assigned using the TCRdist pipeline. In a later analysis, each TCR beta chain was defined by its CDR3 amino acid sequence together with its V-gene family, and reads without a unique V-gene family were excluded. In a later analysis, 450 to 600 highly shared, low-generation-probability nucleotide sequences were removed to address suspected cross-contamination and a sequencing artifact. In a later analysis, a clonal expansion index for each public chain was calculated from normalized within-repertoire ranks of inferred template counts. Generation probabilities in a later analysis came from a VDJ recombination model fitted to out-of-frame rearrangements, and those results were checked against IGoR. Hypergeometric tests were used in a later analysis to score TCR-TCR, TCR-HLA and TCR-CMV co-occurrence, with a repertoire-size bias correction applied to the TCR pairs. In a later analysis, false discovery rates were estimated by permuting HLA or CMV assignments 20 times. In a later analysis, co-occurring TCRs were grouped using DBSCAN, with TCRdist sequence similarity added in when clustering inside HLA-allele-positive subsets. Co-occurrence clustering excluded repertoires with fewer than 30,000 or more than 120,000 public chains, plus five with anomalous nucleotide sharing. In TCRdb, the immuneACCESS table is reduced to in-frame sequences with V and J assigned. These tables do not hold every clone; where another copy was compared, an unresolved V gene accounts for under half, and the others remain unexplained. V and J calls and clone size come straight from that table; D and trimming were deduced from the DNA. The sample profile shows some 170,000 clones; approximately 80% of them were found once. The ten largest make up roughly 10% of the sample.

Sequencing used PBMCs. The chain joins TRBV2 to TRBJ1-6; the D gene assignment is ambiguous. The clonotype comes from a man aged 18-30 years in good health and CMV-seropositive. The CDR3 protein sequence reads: CASSEERRVDSPLHF. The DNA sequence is TGTGCCAGCAGTGAAGAGCGGCGTGTGGATTCACCCCTCCACTTT.